This T cell receptor beta chain was observed in a study of blood T cells in healthy people across ages. With 0 bases removed from V and 0 bases from J, the gap between germline ends came to 6 bases. This CDR3 region has 16 residues. The V gene's germline CDR1 is LGHNA and CDR2 YSLEER. This clonotype was counted a few times. Its antigen remains unknown. A J-beta primer mix and a sample-barcoded 5' primer were used in a second PCR of about 7 to 11 cycles. From the 5' RACE reads, TCRdb called clonotypes with MiXCR, one entry per CDR3 protein. The table records about 1 million distinct CDR3 sequences, approximately 25% of them present only once. Study-level findings and limits: Age brought a roughly linear fall in TCR beta diversity measured per million T cells.

The sample was also reused in another study, on T cells of mothers and their children. This second study says: The M1S primer of the second PCR added sample barcodes and 2-4 random nucleotides.

This sequence joins TRBV4-3 and TRBJ2-6; D ambiguous. Sequenced material: blood. This TCR came from a girl aged 2 to 10 in good health. The CDR3 spells CASSQDRSSGANVLTF. Here the CDR3 DNA reads TGCGCCAGCAGCCAAGATCGGAGCTCTGGGGCCAACGTCCTGACTTTC.